This T cell receptor beta chain was captured by sequencing in a study of regulatory T cells in long-lasting Graves disease. J lost 5 bases, V lost 3 bases, and 11 bases had no gene match. Germline-derived CDR1 and CDR2 are SGDLS and YYNGEE. The CDR3 spans 17 residues. With regard to this clonotype: Its antigen is not known.

The study's findings and limits: Persistent disease samples used TRBV28, TRBJ1-2 and TRBJ2-5 preferentially. Relative to new patients (966), persistent patients exhibited greater sharing of public clonotypes (more than 2,500). Those with persistent Graves' had less TCR diversity than newly diagnosed patients.

Described time point: newly diagnosed GD, antithyroid drugs for less than 3 months. Extracted PBMC RNA gave rise to the TCR library. Arm-PCR of CDR3 regions with iRepertoire HTBI primers generated TCR beta libraries. Under the authors' procedure: In the combined samples, 55 to 75 TRBV and 15 or so TRBJ segments were identified. TCRdb re-called the multiplex PCR reads with MiXCR, one entry per CDR3 protein. For this entry, the V and J calls and clone size follow TCRdb and not the study's own pipeline. Seen here are about 370,000 distinct CDR3 sequences, about 14% observed once, and the top ten hold approximately 22%.

This sample comprised peripheral blood mononuclear cells (PBMCs), obtained at new diagnosis, from a patient treated with antithyroid drugs. The sequence came from a female donor with Graves disease. The V and J genes are TRBV9 and TRBJ1-1; 12 bases map to TRBD1. The CDR3 DNA reads as TGTGCCAGCAGCGACTCGGGACAGGGGGCTAGGGGGACTGAAGCTTTCTTT. It yields the protein CASSDSGQGARGTEAFF. Supplemented by reference TRBV9 and TRBJ1-1, the full variable domain reads DSGVTQTPKHLITATGQRVTLRCSPRSGDLSVYWYQQSLDQGLQFLIQYYNGEERAKGNILERFSAQQFPDLHSELNLSSLELGDSALYFCASSDSGQGARGTEAFFGQGTRLTVV.